This is a list of T cell receptor beta chains from one sample in a study of identical twins. TCRdb re-called the 5' RACE reads through MiXCR, storing one row per CDR3 protein. Among about 720,000 distinct CDR3 sequences listed, about 20% were seen once. The same data also went into a second study, on T cells expressing NK-cell markers.

The material sequenced was PBMCs. The receptor set was obtained from a young woman in good health. CDR3s include the opening cysteine and the closing phenylalanine or tryptophan. Each record gives: clone size, V gene, J gene, CDR3 protein. Not all rows give a size; the values are once, few, many and, for expanded clones, a class.

many	TRBV5-5	TRBJ2-1	CASSLSTSGRNEQFF
once	TRBV18	TRBJ1-2	CASSPPGSTPYGYTF
few	TRBV3-1	TRBJ1-2	CASSLTPRTYGYTF
few	TRBV7-9	TRBJ1-2	CASSSPGTANYGYTF
NA	TRBV7-2	TRBJ2-5	CASGNMGIIRRETQYF
NA	TRBV11-2	TRBJ2-2	CASSLDLGLAGHTGELFF
few	TRBV6-5	TRBJ2-6	CASSYSRTGANVLTF
few	TRBV4-2	TRBJ2-7	CASSQESTASYEQYF
few	TRBV3-1	TRBJ2-3	CASSFRGGRADTQYF
few	TRBV20-1	TRBJ2-2	CSASGRGELFF
few	TRBV12-3/TRBV12-4	TRBJ2-3	CASSLRSGSTDTQYF
few	TRBV12-3/TRBV12-4	TRBJ2-1	CASSFRGLAGVYNEQFF
many	TRBV5-1	TRBJ2-1	CASSLTSGAGGYYNEQFF
many	TRBV12-3/TRBV12-4	TRBJ2-7	CASSSTDRNEQYF
few	TRBV7-9	TRBJ2-1	CASSQGTSGNYNEQFF
NA	TRBV20-1	TRBJ2-3	CSAAKTRGTDTQYF
many	TRBV19	TRBJ2-1	CASRGRSGRAYNEQFF
NA	TRBV7-2	TRBJ2-2	CASSLVALGTGELFF
few	TRBV2	TRBJ2-5	CASSEGVAVRKTQYF
NA	TRBV6-4	TRBJ2-6	CASSDATPHGQSGANVLTF
NA	TRBV14	TRBJ2-1	CASSPRTGGSYNEQFF
few	TRBV12-3/TRBV12-4	TRBJ1-2	CATAQGSYGYTF
few	TRBV5-1	TRBJ2-5	CASSIEEGRTSWETQYF
few	TRBV20-1	TRBJ2-1	CSARDPGARGSNEQFF
NA	TRBV9	TRBJ1-6	CASSVQGDSPLHF
NA	TRBV12-5	TRBJ2-1	CASGLVRPGEQFF
NA	TRBV6-6	TRBJ2-3	CASRVPDTQYF
few	TRBV2	TRBJ1-2	CASSREILYGYTF
NA	TRBV5-5	TRBJ1-1	CASSLWWGGFNTEAFF
many	TRBV12-3/TRBV12-4	TRBJ1-1	CASSFGQGATEAFF
NA	TRBV9	TRBJ2-5	CASSVARGAETQYF